This T cell receptor (beta chain) was recovered during a study of CXCR3-negative and CXCR3-positive naive CD8 T cells (dated by TCRdb to between 2018 and 2021). Looking at the study overall: In total, 130 million to 150 million TRB reads were obtained, or roughly 1.5 +/- 0.3 million reads per library. The diversity and physicochemical repertoire analyses included some 11 donors pooled from two independent experiments. For the TRBV-TRBJ cluster analysis, the naive subsets came from a handful of donors, while the memory cells came from 3 donors.

Sequenced using a NextSeq 550. The Human TCR Profiling Kit (MiLaboratory) was used to make UMI-labeled 5' RACE TRB cDNA libraries. cDNA synthesis used the entire amount of extracted RNA, and PCR amplification then used the entire amount of cDNA produced. The libraries were made side by side, with each library going through the same number of PCR cycles. Per the authors' processing: With a requirement of at least two reads per UMI, MIGEC and MiXCR extracted about 56,000 +/- 9,600 unique UMI-labeled TRB cDNA molecules per library. On average, roughly 40,000 +/- 10,000 functional in-frame TRB CDR3 nucleotide clonotypes lacking stop codons were found per library. After downsampling to 5000 UMI-labeled TRB molecules per sample, diversity metrics, including normalized Shannon-Wiener and Chao1, were computed in VDJtools. VDJtools computed clonotype-size-weighted physicochemical properties of the central five CDR3 residues: interaction energy, strength, volume and Kidera factor 4. Reprocessed by TCRdb, the reads give a single entry per CDR3 protein sequence, without DNA. V and J calls and clone size were set by TCRdb, not the authors. The table held for this sample gives about 98,000 distinct CDR3 sequences. Clones ranked in the top ten supply 0.85% to 1.4% of the sample.

CDR1 and CDR2 were assigned from the germline V gene as MGHRA and YSYEKL. The CDR3 runs 14 residues from the cysteine to the phenylalanine. No DNA accompanies this entry. Each CD8+ T cell subset was flow-sorted in triplicate, and 300,000 or so cells per subset were placed directly into RLT lysis buffer. To exclude memory contaminants, naive CD8+ T cells were stringently defined as CD45RO-CCR7+CD27+CD95-. Peripheral blood mononuclear cells were isolated from buffy coats by standard density gradient centrifugation. A FACSAria III was used to flow-sort naive CD8+ T cells into CXCR3-negative and CXCR3-positive populations. Total RNA was extracted from sorted cells using an RNeasy Mini Kit. Points on this clonotype: Its antigen is not yet known.

Findings and caveats that apply to the study as a whole: TRBV-TRBJ usage was similar between naive CXCR3-negative and CXCR3-positive cells from the same donor, while memory cells showed distinct patterns. Because surface CD5, which is linked to self-reactivity in mice, was comparable between the naive subsets, TCR interaction strength was also inferred from TRB CDR3 physicochemical properties. Comparably high repertoire diversity was found in both naive subsets, whereas much lower repertoire diversity was found in memory CD8+ T cells. Freshly isolated PBMCs were used for most assays because CXCR3 expression partially decreased after cryopreservation. Compared with CXCR3-negative naive cells, CXCR3-positive naive cells had TRB CDR3s with higher hydrophobicity (lower Kidera factor 4), lower energy, and higher strength and volume indices.

The sequence joins TRBV4-1 to TRBJ1-2; without DNA, the TCRdb call of TRBD1 cannot be checked. This receptor was obtained from a human donor in good health. Some clones in this sample may be carry-over from other donors' samples. Sequencing was performed on naive CXCR3+ CD8+ T cells from blood. Explained via the paper, the cell subset or site label denotes: CD45RO-CCR7+CD27+CD95- naive CD8+ T cells expressing CXCR3 (TNR3+). The CDR3 protein: CASSQEGVLYGYTF.